This T cell receptor beta chain was obtained from a study of blood T cells in healthy people across ages. Germline V lookup: CDR1 SGDLS, CDR2 YYNGEE. The CDR3 extends over 16 amino acids. Trimming removed 0 bases from V and 0 bases from J, with 11 bases in between. PCR was performed a second time for about 7 to 11 cycles using a sample-barcoded 5' primer and a J-beta primer mix. Tagging of each cDNA molecule was performed by a template-switch adaptor with 12 random nucleotides. All samples gave at least 3 million CDR3-containing paired-end reads. Using its own MiXCR run on the 5' RACE reads, TCRdb lists one record per CDR3 protein. The sample holds almost 550,000 distinct CDR3 sequences; approximately 25% are singletons and the top ten take just under 9%. The study recruited healthy Caucasian donors from Russia who were aged about 6 to 90. This sample was shared with a second study, whose subject was T cells of mothers and their children. That source reports: For each mother, over 8.5 million TCR beta CDR3 reads were obtained, and for each child, some 3 million.

Material for sequencing was blood. The J gene is TRBJ2-3, the V gene TRBV9; D may be TRBD1 (6 bases). This clonotype originated in a boy between 10 and 17 years old in good health. CDR3 DNA: TGTGCCAGCAGCGTAGCGGGGACAACTAGCACAGATACGCAGTATTTT. This gives the protein CASSVAGTTSTDTQYF.